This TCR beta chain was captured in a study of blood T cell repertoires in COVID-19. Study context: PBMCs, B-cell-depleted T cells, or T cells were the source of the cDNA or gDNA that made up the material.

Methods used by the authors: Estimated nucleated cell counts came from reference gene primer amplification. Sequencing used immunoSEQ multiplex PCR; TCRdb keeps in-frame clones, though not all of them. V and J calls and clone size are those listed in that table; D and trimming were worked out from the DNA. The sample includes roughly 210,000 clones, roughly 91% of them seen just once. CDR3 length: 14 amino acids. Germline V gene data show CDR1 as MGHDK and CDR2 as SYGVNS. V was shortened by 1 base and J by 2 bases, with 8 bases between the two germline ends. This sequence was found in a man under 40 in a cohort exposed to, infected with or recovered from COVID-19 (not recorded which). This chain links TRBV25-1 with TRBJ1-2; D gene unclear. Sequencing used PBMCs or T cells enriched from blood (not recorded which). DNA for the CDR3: TGTGCCAGCAGTGAATGGTCACTCAACTATGGCTACACCTTC. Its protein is CASSEWSLNYGYTF.